The 20 T cell receptor beta chains given below trace back to one sample, sequenced in a study of T cell repertoires in cytomegalovirus infection. Their antigens are not known. Using its own MiXCR run on the reads, TCRdb lists one record per CDR3 protein. Of roughly 80,000 distinct CDR3 sequences in the sample, 20% to 30% were seen once. This material consisted of CD8+ T cells from cultured PBMCs, taken from culture after CMV antigen stimulation. These receptors were taken from a human donor in good health (CMV status not recorded). Some clones in this sample may be carry-over from other donors' samples.

The chain combines TRBV4-1 with TRBJ2-2, with 9 bases matching TRBD2. The CDR3 consists of 17 residues. V shed 0 bases and J 5 bases; nucleotides not matched to a gene: 7. The germline V gene encodes CDR1 MGHRA and CDR2 YSYEKL. The CDR3 coding sequence is TGCGCCAGCAGCCAAGAACGGCGGGGGGGCTGGACCGGGGAGCTGTTTTTT. It encodes CASSQERRGGWTGELFF.

Many counts were recorded for this clonotype. V and J are TRBV7-9 and TRBJ2-1; possible D gene TRBD2, 6 bases. The CDR3 sequence is 15 residues long. Germline V gene sequence: CDR1 SEHNR, CDR2 FQNEAQ (reference sequence). Trimming removed 2 bases from V and 6 bases from J, with 14 bases in between. The CDR3, as DNA: TGTGCCAGCAGCTTAAGGACCGCGGGGAGCAATGAGCAGTTCTTC. This gives the protein CASSLRTAGSNEQFF. Full variable domain (missing parts from reference TRBV7-9 and TRBJ2-1): DTGVSQNPRHKITKRGQNVTFRCDPISEHNRLYWYRQTLGQGPEFLTYFQNEAQLEKSRLLSDRFSAERPKGSFSTLEIQRTEQGDSAMYLCASSLRTAGSNEQFFGPGTRLTVL.

A few counts support this clonotype. The J gene is TRBJ1-1, the V gene TRBV27; D ambiguous. V gave up 4 bases and J gave up 0 bases, with 6 bases separating them. This CDR3 has 13 residues. The germline CDR1 and CDR2 sequences are MNHEY and SMNVEV (reference sequence). CDR3 in amino acids: CASSSTVNTEAFF. In DNA, the CDR3 is TGTGCCAGCAGTTCCACGGTGAACACTGAAGCTTTCTTT.

Of note for this clonotype: The junction differs from germline at one of its ends, possibly a read error. This sequence joins TRBV20-1 and TRBJ1-2; D is perhaps TRBD1 (5 bases). The CDR3 covers 14 residues. Per the germline V gene, CDR1 is DFQATT and CDR2 is SNEGSKA (reference sequence). Here the CDR3 reads CSVRPPETAYGYIF. The CDR3 nucleotides are TGCAGTGTCCGTCCTCCGGAGACAGCCTATGGCTACATCTTC.

The chain carries TRBV20-1 and TRBJ2-7; D remains unclear. Germline CDR1 reads DFQATT; CDR2 reads SNEGSKA (reference sequence). Trimming removed 5 bases at V and 1 base at J, with 12 bases between. The CDR3 loop spans 13 amino acids. The CDR3 spells CSALSGFSYEQYF. In DNA, the CDR3 is TGCAGTGCTTTATCTGGTTTTTCCTACGAGCAGTACTTC.

The chain recombines TRBV24-1 with TRBJ2-5, with 15 bases aligning to TRBD2. Trimming at V came to 3 bases and at J to 2 bases, leaving 3 bases not matched to a gene. Germline-derived CDR1 and CDR2 are KGHDR and SFDVKD. The CDR3 loop spans 17 amino acids. The chain's CDR3 is CATSDPGLAGGQETQYF. As DNA, the CDR3 is TGTGCCACCAGTGATCCCGGACTAGCGGGGGGGCAAGAGACCCAGTACTTC.

This chain links TRBV6-6 with TRBJ2-3, with D maybe TRBD2 (6 bases). The V gene's germline CDR1 is MNHNY and CDR2 SVGAGI (reference sequence). Between the trimmed V and J ends, which lost 5 bases and 6 bases, there was a span of 15 bases. This CDR3 spans 14 amino acids. The CDR3 loop reads CASSGNGTPDTQYF. CDR3 bases: TGTGCCAGCAGTGGAAACGGGACTCCCGATACGCAGTATTTT.

This clonotype was seen just once. This sequence joins TRBV4-2 and TRBJ1-1; D perhaps matches TRBD1 (5 bases). The V gene lost 1 base and the J gene lost 4 bases, with 10 bases spanning the gap. Looked up from germline, CDR1 is LGHNA and CDR2 is YNFKEQ. The length of the CDR3 is 14 residues. CDR3 in DNA: TGTGCCAGCAGCCAAGCGGGGGGTAGCACTGAAGCTTTCTTT. The encoded protein is CASSQAGGSTEAFF.

Note on this clonotype: Without the conserved terminal phenylalanine or tryptophan, this CDR3 likely stems from a read error. V is TRBV12-3 or TRBV12-4 and J is TRBJ2-3; D is unclear. V lost 2 bases, J lost 3 bases, and 6 bases lay in between. This CDR3 has 13 amino acids. DNA of the CDR3: TGTGCCAGCAGTTTAAGGTTAACAGATACGCAGTATTCT. Translated, it gives CASSLRLTDTQYS.

This clonotype was found many times. DNA of the CDR3: TGTGCCAGTAGTATAGTAAAGGGGCGAGGGTTGAACACTGAAGCTTTCTTT. Translation: CASSIVKGRGLNTEAFF. The chain couples TRBV19 to TRBJ1-1, with D possibly being TRBD1 (5 bases). Trimming cost V 1 base and J 0 bases, with 15 bases left between them. The CDR3 runs to 17 residues. Germline assignment: CDR1 LNHDA and CDR2 SQIVND (reference sequence).

This rearrangement joins TRBV5-4 to TRBJ2-3; the match to TRBD2 covers 9 bases. The V gene's germline CDR1 is SGHNT and CDR2 YYREEE (reference sequence). The V gene end was trimmed by 4 bases and the J gene end by 2 bases; junction bases not matched to a gene: 8. This CDR3 contains 16 residues. This chain's CDR3 is CASSPGLAPATDTQYF. The CDR3 DNA follows: TGTGCCAGCAGCCCCGGACTAGCGCCAGCCACAGATACGCAGTATTTT. The full variable domain, its missing parts supplied by reference TRBV5-4 and TRBJ2-3, is ETGVTQSPTHLIKTRGQQVTLRCSSQSGHNTVSWYQQALGQGPQFIFQYYREEENGRGNFPPRFSGLQFPNYSSELNVNALELDDSALYLCASSPGLAPATDTQYFGPGTRLTVL.

CDR3 sequence reads: CSARSGTANTGELFF. CDR3 coding DNA: TGCAGTGCTAGATCTGGGACAGCGAACACCGGGGAGCTGTTTTTT. The chain joins TRBV20-1 to TRBJ2-2; 7 bases line up with TRBD1. This CDR3 is 15 amino acids long. CDR1 DFQATT and CDR2 SNEGSKA come from the germline V gene (reference sequence). The junction had 3 bases not matched to a gene; V was cut back by 2 bases and J by 0 bases.

This chain joins TRBV7-7 and TRBJ2-7, with D perhaps TRBD1 or TRBD2 (7 bases each). Germline assignment: CDR1 SSHAT and CDR2 FNYEAQ (reference sequence). V lost 5 bases and J lost 6, with 14 bases in between. The CDR3 has 13 residues. The CDR3 protein is CASSPGGVGEQYF. CDR3 nucleotide sequence: TGTGCCAGCAGCCCAGGGGGGGTAGGCGAGCAGTACTTC.

This clonotype was recorded at least ten times. The gene calls are TRBV12-3 or TRBV12-4 and TRBJ2-7; D is ambiguous. Trimming pared 4 bases from V and 0 bases from J, leaving 10 bases between. The length of the CDR3 is 14 residues. This CDR3 is CASSSGHNSYEQYF. In DNA form, the CDR3 reads TGTGCCAGCAGTTCAGGTCATAACTCCTACGAGCAGTACTTC.

This sequence joins TRBV6-5 and TRBJ1-6; 7 nucleotides line up with TRBD1. CDR1 and CDR2 from the germline V gene are MNHEY and SVGAGI. This CDR3 region has 15 residues. V lost 2 bases and J lost 7; bases outside the gene matches: 5. The CDR3 sequence is CASSYQQGPNSPLHF. Written as DNA, the CDR3 is TGTGCCAGCAGTTACCAACAGGGGCCAAATTCACCCCTCCACTTT.

This clonotype appeared many times. The chain employs TRBV19 and TRBJ1-5; D is perhaps TRBD1 (6 bases). Trimming removed 1 base from V and 0 bases from J, with 16 bases in between. Germline lookup yields CDR1 LNHDA and CDR2 SQIVND (reference sequence). The CDR3 is 18 amino acids. In DNA, the CDR3 is TGTGCCAGTAGTATAGCAGGGGTCCCAGGTTATAGCAATCAGCCCCAGCATTTT. Encoded protein: CASSIAGVPGYSNQPQHF.

This clonotype was seen a few times. This rearrangement joins TRBV6-2 or TRBV6-3 to TRBJ1-1; tentatively, D is TRBD1 (6 bases). The CDR3 length is 14 residues. The V end lost 4 bases, the J end lost 6 bases, and 15 bases lay between the germline ends. Germline V lookup: CDR1 MNHEY, CDR2 SVGEGT. The CDR3, as DNA: TGTGCCAGCAGTTGGGGGGGCGGGGTATCTGAAGCTTTCTTT. Translation gives CASSWGGGVSEAFF.

At least ten counts were recorded for this clonotype. J is TRBJ1-1 and V is TRBV6-2 or TRBV6-3, with D possibly matching TRBD1 (6 bases). The V end was cut by 2 bases, the J end by 1 base, with 20 bases between. This CDR3 has 18 amino acids. The germline V gene encodes CDR1 MNHEY and CDR2 SVGEGT. This chain's CDR3 is CASSYRTLDGRGNTEAFF. The CDR3 region has the DNA TGTGCCAGCAGTTACCGGACTTTAGACGGCAGGGGGAACACTGAAGCTTTCTTT.

CDR3 DNA sequence: TGTGCCTGTGCCCGCGGGACAGGGGACGTTTTCTTT. As protein: CACARGTGDVFF. This chain uses TRBV30 with TRBJ1-1, with 10 positions matching TRBD1. Trimming at V came to 6 bases and at J to 13 bases, leaving 11 bases not matched to a gene. Germline assignment: CDR1 GTSNPN and CDR2 SVGIG (reference sequence). This CDR3 has 12 amino acids.

This clonotype was seen a handful of times. The CDR3 reads CASSLSGAGTDTQYF. The CDR3 nucleotides are TGTGCCAGCAGTTTATCGGGGGCCGGCACAGATACGCAGTATTTT. The V and J genes are TRBV28 and TRBJ2-3; D assignment may be TRBD1 or TRBD2 (6 bases each). CDR1 and CDR2 from the germline V gene are MDHEN and SYDVKM. The CDR3 length is 15 residues. V was trimmed by 1 base and J by 1 base, leaving 9 bases between them.